This T cell receptor (beta chain) originates from a study of cytomegalovirus exposure and HLA in healthy donors. Background on the study: Of all 400 or so donors who were genotyped, roughly 85% belonged to the Caucasian-associated ancestry cluster.

Turning to this clone: The junction departs from germline at one end; a sequencing error may be responsible.

The PCR had 60 Vbeta and 13 Jbeta primers. Profiled with immunoSEQ multiplex PCR; TCRdb holds only in-frame clones, not every one. This sample's table reports about 88,000 clones. The CDR3 has 16 amino acids. Per the germline V gene, CDR1 is SSHAT and CDR2 is FNYEAQ (reference sequence). Sequencing used PBMCs. The clonotype comes from a girl aged 10-17 years in good health and CMV-seropositive. V usage is TRBV7-7 and J usage is TRBJ2-2; 7 nucleotides agree with TRBD1. CDR3 residues: CASSLRRTGDTGELFF. The CDR3 region has the DNA TGTGCTAGCAGCTTAAGGAGGACAGGTGACACCGGGGAGCTGTTTTTT. The variable domain in full, with the rest retrieved from reference TRBV7-7 and TRBJ2-2, is GAGVSQSPRYKVTKRGQDVTLRCDPISSHATLYWYQQALGQGPEFLTYFNYEAQPDKSGLPSDRFSAERPEGSISTLTIQRTEQRDSAMYRCASSLRRTGDTGELFFGEGSRLTVL.